This entry lists 27 T cell receptor beta chains sequenced from one sample in a study of T-cell reconstitution after alpha-beta-depleted transplantation in children. Researchers prepared the TCRbeta library using unique molecular identifiers, the study reports. TCRdb processed the PCR reads anew with MiXCR; each CDR3 protein has one entry. The sample has around 92,000 distinct CDR3 sequences; 10% to 15% are singletons. The source material was PBMCs from the stem cell graft donor, sampled from the stem cell graft. These receptors were collected from a human donor who donated a stem cell graft to a child with inherited bone marrow failure.

This rearrangement joins TRBV11-2 to TRBJ2-7, with 11 bases fitting TRBD1. CDR3 length equals 14 residues. Germline CDR1 and CDR2: SGHAT and FQNNGV. The V and J ends lost 3 bases and 5 bases, in that order; junction bases with no gene match: 3. CDR3 protein: CASSFGQGAHEQYF. CDR3 sequence (DNA): TGTGCCAGCAGCTTCGGACAGGGGGCACACGAGCAGTACTTC.

This clonotype was recorded at least ten times. The rearrangement uses TRBV12-3 or TRBV12-4 and TRBJ1-3, with D perhaps matching TRBD1 (6 bases). Trimming removed 10 bases from V and 0 bases from J, with 16 bases in between. This CDR3 contains 15 residues. CDR3 sequence reads: CATLEQGFSGNTIYF. CDR3 bases: TGTGCCACCCTTGAACAGGGCTTCTCTGGAAACACCATATATTTT.

There are many counts of this clonotype. This chain uses TRBV6-5 with TRBJ1-2; D remains ambiguous. The CDR3 covers 14 residues. From germline, CDR1 is MNHEY and CDR2 SVGAGI. The ends were cut back, 4 bases at V and 8 bases at J, with 17 bases in the middle. CDR3 DNA sequence: TGTGCCAGCAGTTCCCCACCGGGTGCCGGGGGCTACACCTTC. This encodes CASSSPPGAGGYTF.

The sample holds many counts of this clonotype. The chain employs TRBV5-1 and TRBJ1-1; perhaps TRBD1 as D (5 bases). V was shortened by 1 base and J by 3 bases, with 13 bases between the two germline ends. The germline V gene encodes CDR1 SGHRS and CDR2 YFSETQ. The CDR3 consists of 15 residues. The chain's CDR3 is CASSLFGREDTEAFF. The CDR3 DNA reads as TGCGCCAGCAGCTTGTTCGGCAGGGAGGACACTGAAGCTTTCTTT.

This clonotype was seen at least ten times. The chain is built from TRBV12-3 or TRBV12-4 and TRBJ1-2; the match to TRBD1 covers 11 bases. The CDR3 length is 16 residues. The J segment lost 2 bases and the V segment lost 2 bases, leaving 4 bases of the junction unmatched. CDR3 amino acids: CASSLFGTGGNYGYTF. The CDR3 DNA is TGTGCCAGCAGTTTATTCGGGACAGGGGGGAACTATGGCTACACCTTC.

This clonotype was observed many times. V is TRBV20-1 and J is TRBJ2-5, with D possibly being TRBD1 (5 bases). CDR1 and CDR2 (germline): DFQATT, SNEGSKA (reference sequence). With 1 base removed from V and 1 base from J, the gap between germline ends came to 7 bases. The length of the CDR3 is 13 residues. DNA of the CDR3: TGCAGTGCTAGAGGACAGCCCCAAGAGACCCAGTACTTC. Translated: CSARGQPQETQYF.

This clonotype came up many times. The chain joins TRBV4-3 to TRBJ1-5, with D hard to call. Between the trimmed V and J ends, which lost 0 bases and 7 bases, there was a span of 13 bases. The germline gives CDR1 LGHNA, CDR2 YSLEER. The CDR3 contains 15 residues. The CDR3 nucleotides read TGCGCCAGCAGCCAAGACGTTCTGAATGGCCAGCCCCAGCATTTT. Translation: CASSQDVLNGQPQHF.

This clonotype was observed many times. The chain combines TRBV5-1 with TRBJ1-1, with D possibly TRBD1 on 5 matching bases. This CDR3 is 13 amino acids long. The germline gives CDR1 SGHRS, CDR2 YFSETQ. Between the trimmed V and J ends, which lost 3 bases and 1 base, there was a span of 7 bases. The CDR3 nucleotides are TGCGCCAGCAGCTGGGACGGGAACACTGAAGCTTTCTTT. This translates into CASSWDGNTEAFF.

This clonotype was counted ten times or more. The rearrangement uses TRBV7-2 and TRBJ2-7; 9 bases are shared with TRBD1. Germline CDR1 reads SGHTA; CDR2 reads FQGNSA. The CDR3 is made up of 16 amino acids. J was trimmed by 2 bases and V by 1 base; bases with no gene match: 6. CDR3 sequence: CASSLGGDRAPYEQYF. CDR3 in DNA: TGTGCCAGCAGCTTAGGGGGGGACAGGGCCCCCTACGAGCAGTACTTC.

Concerning this clonotype itself: This may be a read error: a much more frequent sequence differs by one nucleotide. The V and J genes are TRBV5-1 and TRBJ2-3; 7 positions agree with TRBD1. This CDR3 spans 15 amino acids. V lost 4 bases, J lost 3 bases, and 8 bases stayed unmatched. Germline values: CDR1 SGHRS, CDR2 YFSETQ. The chain's CDR3 is CASSPGQVPTDTQYF. The CDR3 coding sequence is TGCGCCAGCAGCCCCGGACAGGTTCCTACAGATACGCAGTATTTT.

This clonotype was observed many times. The J gene is TRBJ2-7, the V gene TRBV5-6; TRBD1 agrees at 8 bases. This CDR3 contains 14 residues. Losses at the gene ends were 4 bases for V and 3 bases for J; bases not matched to a gene: 6. The germline gives CDR1 SGHDT, CDR2 YYEEEE. The CDR3 DNA is TGTGCCAGCAGCCCGACAGGGGCTCACTACGAGCAGTACTTC. This gives the protein CASSPTGAHYEQYF.

Many counts were recorded for this clonotype. The chain combines TRBV20-1 with TRBJ2-1; D is ambiguous. The CDR3 consists of 12 residues. V lost 5 bases and J 6 bases, leaving 11 bases between the germline ends. Germline V gives CDR1 DFQATT, CDR2 SNEGSKA (reference sequence). CDR3 DNA sequence: TGCAGTGCTCATATGGGTGGCAATGAGCAGTTCTTC. This codes for CSAHMGGNEQFF.

This clonotype was recorded many times. The gene calls are TRBV5-5 and TRBJ1-2; TRBD1 matches 10 bases. CDR1 and CDR2 (germline): SGHKS, YYEKEE (reference sequence). There are 17 residues in the CDR3. V lost 3 bases, J lost 0 bases, and 8 bases stayed unmatched. CDR3: CASSWTGGSTTNYGYTF. The CDR3 region has the DNA TGTGCCAGCAGCTGGACAGGGGGATCAACAACTAACTATGGCTACACCTTC.

Many counts were recorded for this clonotype. The chain recombines TRBV27 with TRBJ2-5; TRBD2 matches at 7 bases. The junction had 11 bases not matched to a gene; V was cut back by 5 bases and J by 2 bases. The CDR3 length is 16 residues. CDR1 MNHEY and CDR2 SMNVEV come from the germline V gene (reference sequence). Written as DNA, the CDR3 is TGTGCCAGCAGTGTTAGCCTAGCGGAGAAACAAGAGACCCAGTACTTC. Translating it yields CASSVSLAEKQETQYF.

This clonotype was counted many times. The rearrangement joins TRBV7-9 to TRBJ1-5, with unresolved D. Germline CDR1 is SEHNR and CDR2 is FQNEAQ (reference sequence). The ends were cut back, 1 base at V and 10 bases at J, with 8 bases in the middle. This CDR3 spans 12 amino acids. The CDR3 DNA reads TGTGCCAGCAGCTTAGGAAACAAACCCCAGCATTTT. This sequence encodes CASSLGNKPQHF.

This clonotype was recorded many times. The CDR3 spells CASRGPDRVDGELFF. The DNA for the CDR3 is TGTGCCAGCAGGGGCCCTGACAGGGTGGACGGGGAGCTGTTTTTT. This chain connects TRBV6-1 to TRBJ2-2; 7 nucleotides agree with TRBD1. CDR1 MNHNS and CDR2 SASEGT come from the germline V gene. Losses at the gene ends were 6 bases for V and 7 bases for J; bases not matched to a gene: 11. The CDR3 is 15 amino acids.

This clonotype has more than one count but fewer than ten. The gene calls are TRBV7-2 and TRBJ1-2, with 8 nucleotides matching TRBD1. The germline gives CDR1 SGHTA, CDR2 FQGNSA. V shed 4 bases and J 8 bases; nucleotides not matched to a gene: 3. The CDR3 extends over 12 amino acids. The CDR3 DNA reads as TGTGCCAGCAGCTCGACAGGGGACGGCTACACCTTC. Its translation is CASSSTGDGYTF.

This clonotype has only a few counts. V usage is TRBV19 and J usage is TRBJ2-5; D is unclear. Trimming left V 3 bases short and J 5 bases short, with 7 bases between. The CDR3 is 12 residues long. The V gene's germline CDR1 is LNHDA and CDR2 SQIVND (reference sequence). The CDR3 sequence: CASSMLGETQYF. The CDR3 DNA reads as TGTGCCAGTAGTATGTTGGGGGAGACCCAGTACTTC.

This clonotype occurred many times. The chain uses TRBV5-1 and TRBJ2-1; possibly TRBD1 for D (7 bases). CDR3 length: 15 residues. Trimming removed 3 bases from V and 0 bases from J, with 10 bases in between. Germline CDR1 and CDR2: SGHRS and YFSETQ. The CDR3 sequence: CASSSGGSSYNEQFF. DNA for the CDR3: TGCGCCAGCAGCTCAGGGGGGAGCTCCTACAATGAGCAGTTCTTC.

This clonotype has ten or more counts. This chain joins TRBV20-1 and TRBJ2-5; 11 bases are shared with TRBD2. Looked up from germline, CDR1 is DFQATT and CDR2 is SNEGSKA (reference sequence). V trimming: 4 bases; J trimming: 5 bases; junction bases outside the gene matches: 6. CDR3 length equals 14 residues. The CDR3 region has the DNA TGCAGTGCTACCCCTAGCGGGGGGAGGGAGACCCAGTACTTC. It yields the protein CSATPSGGRETQYF.

The sample holds many counts of this clonotype. V is TRBV28 and J is TRBJ1-1; D is undetermined. Trimming took 8 bases from V and 1 from J, leaving 5 bases between them. The CDR3 runs 11 residues. CDR1 MDHEN and CDR2 SYDVKM come from the germline V gene. The CDR3 nucleotides read TGTGCCAGCGTACGGAACACTGAAGCTTTCTTT. Its translation: CASVRNTEAFF.

This clonotype occurred many times. J is TRBJ1-6 and V is TRBV7-8; the D is unclear. V was shortened by 4 bases and J by 8 bases, with 18 bases between the two germline ends. The CDR3 runs 16 residues. Per germline, CDR1 SGHVS and CDR2 FQNEAQ. In DNA, the CDR3 is TGTGCCAGCAGCTCAAATTCGGCAGTCTCGGATTCACCCCTCCACTTT. This gives the protein CASSSNSAVSDSPLHF.

This clonotype occurred many times. The chain employs TRBV7-2 and TRBJ2-7; D tentatively reads TRBD1 or TRBD2 (5 bases each). V gave up 8 bases and J gave up 10 bases, with 18 bases separating them. The CDR3 runs 12 residues. Germline values: CDR1 SGHTA, CDR2 FQGNSA. The CDR3: CASGGPGPFQYF. CDR3 nucleotides: TGTGCCAGCGGCGGGCCGGGACCTTTCCAGTACTTC.

There are many counts of this clonotype. The gene calls are TRBV7-8 and TRBJ2-3; 10 nucleotides agree with TRBD2. The germline V gene encodes CDR1 SGHVS and CDR2 FQNEAQ. Losses at the gene ends were 2 bases for V and 1 base for J; bases not matched to a gene: 0. This CDR3 is 15 amino acids long. The CDR3, as DNA: TGTGCCAGCAGCTTAACTAGCGGGGGCACAGATACGCAGTATTTT. Translated: CASSLTSGGTDTQYF. Together with reference TRBV7-8 and TRBJ2-3, the CDR3 gives the full variable domain: GAGVSQSPRYKVAKRGQDVALRCDPISGHVSLFWYQQALGQGPEFLTYFQNEAQLDKSGLPSDRFFAERPEGSVSTLKIQRTQQEDSAVYLCASSLTSGGTDTQYFGPGTRLTVL.

The J gene is TRBJ1-4, the V gene TRBV6-6; maybe TRBD1 (6 bases). The V gene's germline CDR1 is MNHNY and CDR2 SVGAGI (reference sequence). The V gene lost 6 bases and the J gene lost 8 bases, with 13 bases spanning the gap. CDR3 length: 13 amino acids. The CDR3 sequence is CASRRTEKEKLFF. The CDR3 DNA follows: TGTGCCAGCAGGCGGACAGAGAAGGAAAAACTGTTTTTT.

This clonotype occurred many times. The chain combines TRBV20-1 with TRBJ1-1; the D gene is possibly TRBD1 (5 bases). The V and J ends lost 6 bases and 4 bases respectively, with 15 bases between them. The length of the CDR3 is 13 residues. Per the germline V gene, CDR1 is DFQATT and CDR2 is SNEGSKA (reference sequence). The CDR3 loop reads CSAATAGGTEAFF. The DNA for the CDR3 is TGCAGTGCGGCTACTGCCGGGGGCACTGAAGCTTTCTTT.

V and J are TRBV5-6 and TRBJ1-5; D gene uncertain. Trimming cost V 5 bases and J 3 bases, with 15 bases left between them. This CDR3 contains 15 residues. The germline V gene encodes CDR1 SGHDT and CDR2 YYEEEE. CDR3 sequence (DNA): TGTGCCAGCAGGTTGCGAGGGTCGAACAATCAGCCCCAGCATTTT. It translates to CASRLRGSNNQPQHF. The variable domain in full, completed from reference TRBV5-6 and TRBJ1-5, reads DAGVTQSPTHLIKTRGQQVTLRCSPKSGHDTVSWYQQALGQGPQFIFQYYEEEERQRGNFPDRFSGHQFPNYSSELNVNALLLGDSALYLCASRLRGSNNQPQHFGDGTRLSIL.